The text below deals with one T cell receptor (beta chain). Antigen specificity is unknown. One end of the junction varies from germline; a read error may be responsible. Assay: immunoSEQ multiplex PCR; the TCRdb copy retains only in-frame clones and omits some. This table holds approximately 48,000 clones, 90% found once. The sorted conventional CD4+ T cells were CD25-low and CD127-high, with genomic DNA sequenced. The data belong to a study of regulatory and conventional T cells in RAG deficiency. General observations from the study: In Omenn syndrome, Treg and Tconv repertoires overlapped >90%. Shannon entropy fell and Simpson indices rose in RAG-deficient patients.

These same records also appear under a second study, on regulatory T cells. That paper adds: The primer mix had 52 TRBV and 13 TRBJ primers.

The material sequenced was CD4+ effector T cells sorted from blood. The TCR was taken from a human donor in good health.

Here the CDR3 reads CASSLAGGAQGTQYF. In nucleotides, the CDR3 is TGTGCCAGCAGCTTGGCAGGGGGGGCCCAAGGGACCCAGTACTTC. The chain has TRBV5-6 and TRBJ2-5; D possibly matches TRBD1 or TRBD2 (7 bases each). Germline V CDR1 and CDR2: SGHDT, YYEEEE. The CDR3 contains 15 residues.